The T cell receptor beta chain under discussion was sequenced for a study of blood T cell repertoires in COVID-19. Trimming stripped 8 bases from V and 4 bases from J, with 11 bases between. CDR3 size: 12 residues. From germline, CDR1 is LNHDA and CDR2 SQIVND (reference sequence). Sequencing was performed with immunoSEQ multiplex PCR; in TCRdb, only in-frame clones are kept and a portion is missing. The table shows tens of thousands of clones, with 70% to 90% occurring only once. The sequencing sample was made of peripheral blood. The chain joins TRBV19 to TRBJ1-2, with unresolved D. The source of this sequence is a man between 50 and 59 years old with active COVID-19. DNA for the CDR3: TGTGCCAGTTTCTCTGGGCTCTATGGCTACACCTTC. Translation gives CASFSGLYGYTF.